This TCR beta chain was captured by sequencing in a study of human T cells and chemical hapten exposure. Study outcomes and limitations: PT1 expanded TCR counts and patch test score correlated positively. Counts of TCRs above 1 in 1000 frequency stayed unchanged with DPC sensitization.

Ten or more counts support this clonotype. The antigen is not known. V was cut by 5 bases and J by 1 base, with 15 bases left in between. CDR3 length: 15 amino acids. Time point described: patch test 1, 2 weeks after DPC sensitization. As for treatment: therapeutic diphenylcyclopropenone sensitization with weekly scalp DPC. In TCRdb, the RACE reads were re-called with MiXCR into one record per CDR3 protein. The data contain 300,000 to 350,000 distinct CDR3 sequences, 6% to 8.5% of them singletons. The clonotype was recovered from a woman younger than 30 with alopecia areata. Some clones in this sample may be carry-over from other donors' samples. The sample here was whole blood, taken in connection with sensitization to the hapten diphenylcyclopropenone (DPC). The J gene is TRBJ2-7, the V gene TRBV12-3 or TRBV12-4; D may be TRBD1 (6 bases). This chain's CDR3 is CASSHTDSGSYEQYF. The DNA for the CDR3 is TGTGCCAGCAGTCACACGGACAGCGGATCCTACGAGCAGTACTTC.